The rows below give T cell receptor beta chains drawn from one sample of a study of post-analysis software for immune sequencing data. TCRdb reprocessed the PCR reads via MiXCR and lists one record per CDR3 protein. The sample lists about 540,000 distinct CDR3 sequences; around 31% were seen once. Material: blood. These receptors were obtained from a girl aged 2-17 years with multiple sclerosis. CDR3s include the opening cysteine and the closing phenylalanine or tryptophan. D genes are given only for firm matches. A row's size may be missing; if present it is once, few, many or a size class.

v_call	j_call	clone_size	d_call	cdr3_nt	cdr3_aa
TRBV10-1	TRBJ2-3	few	.	TGCGCCAGCAGTGACAACGCGGGATCAGATACGCAGTATTTT	CASSDNAGSDTQYF
TRBV7-2	TRBJ2-3	.	.	TGTGCCAGCAGCGCGGAGACTGGCACAGATACGCAGTATTTT	CASSAETGTDTQYF
TRBV6-1	TRBJ2-1	.	TRBD2	TGTGCCAGCAGTGTCGGACTAGCGGGTAATGAGCAGTTCTTC	CASSVGLAGNEQFF
TRBV7-4	TRBJ2-7	few	.	TGTGCCAGCAGCTTAGCCACGGGGGCGTACGAGCAGTACTTC	CASSLATGAYEQYF
TRBV27	TRBJ1-2	.	TRBD1	TGTGCCAGCAGTCCCTCGACAGGGGGCAATTATGGCTACACCTTC	CASSPSTGGNYGYTF
TRBV4-1	TRBJ2-7	.	.	TGCGCCAGCAGCCGTCTCCAGAGAAGCTCCTACGAGCAGTACTTC	CASSRLQRSSYEQYF
TRBV10-3	TRBJ2-7	many	.	TGTGCCATCGGAGGAGGACAAAGGGTCGAGCAGTACTTC	CAIGGGQRVEQYF
TRBV20-1	TRBJ2-3	.	TRBD1	TGCAGTGCTAGGTGGACAGGGGCCACAGATACGCAGTATTTT	CSARWTGATDTQYF
TRBV20-1	TRBJ2-7	many	.	TGCAGTGCTCGGGACACTTACGAGCAGTACTTC	CSARDTYEQYF
TRBV12-3/TRBV12-4	TRBJ1-2	.	.	TGTGCCAGCAGTCTCGGACTGGCGGGCTACACCTTC	CASSLGLAGYTF
TRBV9	TRBJ2-3	many	TRBD2	TGTGCCAGCAGCGGACAAACCAGCGGGGGGTTGCAGTATTTT	CASSGQTSGGLQYF